This T cell receptor beta chain was sequenced for a study of blood T cells in healthy people across ages. With a J-beta primer mix and a sample-barcoded 5' primer, a second PCR ran roughly 6 to 11 cycles. TCRdb called the 5' RACE reads again in MiXCR, with one record for every CDR3 protein. This sample has approximately 850,000 distinct CDR3 sequences, with nearly 60% found just once. This CDR3 region has 20 residues. The ends lost 8 bases at V and 8 bases at J; junction bases unmatched: 32. CDR1 and CDR2 from the germline V gene are SEHNR and FQNEAQ (reference sequence). The specimen sequenced was blood. The sequence was collected from a man aged 25-40 years in good health. The gene calls are TRBV7-9 and TRBJ1-2; 7 nucleotides agree with TRBD1. CDR3 protein: CASLPREVLRGQLVSGGYTF. Here the CDR3 DNA reads TGTGCCAGCCTCCCCCGGGAGGTTTTACGGGGACAGTTAGTATCTGGGGGCTACACCTTC.